These 27 T cell receptor beta chains came from one sample sequenced in a study of blood T cell repertoires in COVID-19. Here immunoSEQ multiplex PCR was the method, and the copy in TCRdb shows in-frame clones only, minus some. The sample contains approximately 190,000 clones, roughly four fifths of which appear only once. The sample taken for sequencing was peripheral blood. These receptors were taken from a woman aged 40 to 49 with acute or convalescent COVID-19.

The chain recombines TRBV7-3 with TRBJ2-7, with 10 bases that match TRBD1. This CDR3 has 13 amino acids. In germline, CDR1 is SGHTA, CDR2 FQGTGA. V lost 4 bases, J lost 5 bases, and 2 bases stayed unmatched. The DNA of the CDR3 is TGTGCCAGCAGCTGGGGACAGGGGAACGAGCAGTACTTC. It specifies CASSWGQGNEQYF.

This chain joins TRBV7-9 and TRBJ1-2; D not resolved. The V end was cut by 5 bases, the J end by 8 bases, with 18 bases between. This CDR3 has 14 amino acids. From germline, CDR1 is SEHNR and CDR2 FQNEAQ (reference sequence). CDR3 protein: CASSPWSGSHGYTF. For the CDR3, the DNA is TGTGCCAGCAGCCCCTGGTCCGGGTCTCACGGCTACACCTTC.

The chain has TRBV6-4 and TRBJ2-1; 12 bases map to TRBD2. Germline loops: CDR1 MRHNA, CDR2 SNTAGT. This CDR3 region has 17 residues. Trimming cost V 3 bases and J 3 bases; bases outside gene matches: 6. CDR3 sequence (DNA): TGTGCCAGCAGTGAGGCTAGCGGGAGGGCCTACTACAATGAGCAGTTCTTC. Encoded protein: CASSEASGRAYYNEQFF.

V is TRBV12-3 or TRBV12-4 and J is TRBJ1-1, with D tentatively TRBD1 (5 bases). This CDR3 is 13 amino acids long. V was pared by 6 bases and J by 2 bases, with 10 bases between. The chain's CDR3 is CASRQTVNTEAFF. The CDR3 DNA follows: TGTGCCAGCAGGCAGACAGTTAACACTGAAGCTTTCTTT.

V usage is TRBV28 and J usage is TRBJ1-2; the D gene is possibly TRBD1 (6 bases). Trimming took 4 bases from V and 2 from J, leaving 14 bases between them. This CDR3 has 15 residues. CDR1 is MDHEN, CDR2 SYDVKM, per germline. The CDR3 DNA sequence: TGTGCCAGCAGTTCGGGAGGGGGGAACAACTATGGCTACACCTTC. Amino acid sequence: CASSSGGGNNYGYTF.

V gene TRBV30 combines with J gene TRBJ2-3; 13 bases are shared with TRBD2. Trimming at V came to 1 base and at J to 6 bases, leaving 4 bases not matched to a gene. This CDR3 comprises 15 residues. Germline V CDR1 and CDR2: GTSNPN, SVGIG (reference sequence). The CDR3 DNA follows: TGTGCCTGGAGTGCCGGACTAGCGGGAGCCGATACGCAGTATTTT. Translated: CAWSAGLAGADTQYF.

V gene TRBV7-2 combines with J gene TRBJ1-2, with a possible D match to TRBD1 (5 bases). This CDR3 contains 18 residues. In germline, CDR1 is SGHTA, CDR2 FQGNSA. Trimming pared 3 bases from V and 4 bases from J, leaving 24 bases between. CDR3 in DNA: TGTGCCAGCAGCTTGAGACAGAGCCAACCAAAAAGTACCTATGGCTACACCTTC. Translation gives CASSLRQSQPKSTYGYTF.

The chain uses TRBV5-1 and TRBJ2-5; 15 bases are shared with TRBD2. V gave up 5 bases and J gave up 4 bases; unmatched junction bases: 3. The CDR3 length is 15 residues. CDR1 is SGHRS and CDR2 is YFSETQ in the germline V gene. The CDR3 is CASRRGLAGGETQYF. CDR3 bases: TGCGCCAGCAGACGGGGACTAGCGGGAGGAGAGACCCAGTACTTC. Supplemented by reference TRBV5-1 and TRBJ2-5, the full variable domain reads KAGVTQTPRYLIKTRGQQVTLSCSPISGHRSVSWYQQTPGQGLQFLFEYFSETQRNKGNFPGRFSGRQFSNSRSEMNVSTLELGDSALYLCASRRGLAGGETQYFGPGTRLLVL.

The chain employs TRBV5-1 and TRBJ2-5; 11 positions agree with TRBD1. Germline V gene lookup returns CDR1 SGHRS and CDR2 YFSETQ. V shed 4 bases, J shed 5 bases, and the junction held 7 bases outside the gene matches. The CDR3 runs 15 residues. CDR3 region: CASSLGQGAGETQYF. For the CDR3, the DNA is TGCGCCAGCAGCCTAGGACAGGGGGCAGGGGAGACCCAGTACTTC. Supplemented by reference TRBV5-1 and TRBJ2-5, the full variable domain reads KAGVTQTPRYLIKTRGQQVTLSCSPISGHRSVSWYQQTPGQGLQFLFEYFSETQRNKGNFPGRFSGRQFSNSRSEMNVSTLELGDSALYLCASSLGQGAGETQYFGPGTRLLVL.

The chain employs TRBV21-1 and TRBJ2-5; the table assigns TRBD1, which was not confirmed against the DNA. TRBV21-1 corresponds to a pseudogene. The CDR3 has 16 residues. CDR3: CASSPQTGLEQETQYF. The CDR3 bases are TGTGCCAGCAGCCCCCAGACAGGCCTGGAGCAAGAGACCCAGTACTTC.

This clone came up a few times. The rearrangement links TRBV28 to TRBJ1-1, with D possibly TRBD1 on 6 matching bases. V was pared by 2 bases and J by 4 bases, with 11 bases between. This CDR3 region has 14 residues. Germline CDR1 MDHEN, CDR2 SYDVKM. CDR3 in DNA: TGTGCCAGCAGTTTAGGGGGCCCGGTCACTGAAGCTTTCTTT. It is translated as CASSLGGPVTEAFF.

The chain employs TRBV19 and TRBJ2-2, with 11 bases that match TRBD2. There are 15 residues in the CDR3. The germline CDR1 and CDR2 sequences are LNHDA and SQIVND (reference sequence). Losses at the gene ends were 6 bases for V and 7 bases for J; bases not matched to a gene: 7. CDR3 amino acids: CASRGLAEGYGELFF. CDR3 in DNA: TGTGCCAGTAGGGGACTAGCGGAGGGATACGGGGAGCTGTTTTTT.

The gene calls are TRBV11-2 and TRBJ1-1; 7 positions match TRBD1. V lost 5 bases, J lost 2 bases, and 5 bases stayed unmatched. The CDR3 contains 14 residues. The germline gives CDR1 SGHAT, CDR2 FQNNGV. DNA of the CDR3: TGTGCCAGCAGCATCCGGGACAGAAACACTGAAGCTTTCTTT. The encoded protein is CASSIRDRNTEAFF.

V gene TRBV19 combines with J gene TRBJ2-5; D unclear. Trimming removed 3 bases from V and 5 bases from J, with 7 bases in between. This CDR3 is 12 amino acids long. Per germline, CDR1 LNHDA and CDR2 SQIVND (reference sequence). DNA for the CDR3: TGTGCCAGTAGTATTAGAGAGGAGACCCAGTACTTC. Its translation is CASSIREETQYF.

The chain links TRBV24-1 to TRBJ1-2; D is possibly TRBD1 (6 bases). CDR3 length: 12 amino acids. Germline V gene lookup returns CDR1 KGHDR and CDR2 SFDVKD. V was clipped by 10 bases and J by 6 bases, with 14 bases between them. CDR3 residues: CATWDNIHGYTF. In DNA, the CDR3 is TGTGCCACATGGGACAACATCCATGGCTACACCTTC.

The V gene is TRBV5-6, the J gene TRBJ2-5, with a possible D match to TRBD2 (5 bases). Germline V gives CDR1 SGHDT, CDR2 YYEEEE. Trimming removed 0 bases from V and 5 bases from J, with 17 bases in between. The CDR3 runs to 16 residues. The CDR3 spells CASSLAIGLPGETQYF. DNA for the CDR3: TGTGCCAGCAGCTTGGCCATCGGACTCCCGGGGGAGACCCAGTACTTC.

V and J are TRBV7-9 and TRBJ1-1; D perhaps matches TRBD1 (5 bases). V shed 3 bases and J shed 4 bases, with 9 bases lying between them. CDR3 length equals 13 residues. Per germline, CDR1 SEHNR and CDR2 FQNEAQ (reference sequence). As DNA, the CDR3 is TGTGCCAGCAGCTTGCAGGGTAGCACTGAAGCTTTCTTT. Protein product: CASSLQGSTEAFF.

This clone was seen just once. J is TRBJ1-1 and V is TRBV7-9; no firm D call. This CDR3 contains 17 residues. The germline gives CDR1 SEHNR, CDR2 FQNEAQ (reference sequence). V lost 3 bases, J lost 1 base, and 18 bases lay in between. The CDR3 DNA reads TGTGCCAGCAGCTTTAAGCCGGAGAGGGATCCGAACACTGAAGCTTTCTTT. It encodes CASSFKPERDPNTEAFF.

This sequence joins TRBV14 and TRBJ2-2, with D unresolved. Germline assignment: CDR1 SGHDN and CDR2 FVKESK. The CDR3 loop spans 14 amino acids. Trimming removed 4 bases at V and 6 bases at J, with 12 bases between. As DNA, the CDR3 is TGTGCCAGCAGCCCATTGGCAGAACCCGGGGAGCTGTTTTTT. The encoded protein is CASSPLAEPGELFF.

This chain joins TRBV5-6 and TRBJ2-7, with a weak D call TRBD2 (5 bases). This CDR3 has 16 residues. The V end lost 4 bases, the J end lost 6 bases, and 23 bases lay between the germline ends. Germline CDR1 is SGHDT and CDR2 is YYEEEE. CDR3: CASSRLSDPRGAEQYF. DNA for the CDR3: TGTGCCAGCAGCCGACTCTCGGACCCCCGGGGAGCCGAGCAGTACTTC.

This clone was seen only a few times. CDR3 loop: CASSPSVSNQPQHF. In DNA form, the CDR3 reads TGTGCCAGCAGTCCCTCAGTTAGCAATCAGCCCCAGCATTTT. The rearrangement links TRBV27 to TRBJ1-5; D uncertain. V was clipped by 5 bases and J by 0 bases, with 8 bases between them. Germline CDR1 and CDR2: MNHEY and SMNVEV (reference sequence). The CDR3 has 14 residues.

CDR3 sequence: CASSRAGTGDTGELFF. The CDR3 DNA reads TGCGCCAGCAGCAGAGCCGGGACAGGGGACACCGGGGAGCTGTTTTTT. J is TRBJ2-2 and V is TRBV5-1; 10 positions agree with TRBD1. Looked up from germline, CDR1 is SGHRS and CDR2 is YFSETQ. V shed 4 bases, J shed 3 bases, and the junction held 6 bases outside the gene matches. This CDR3 has 16 amino acids.

V and J are TRBV5-5 and TRBJ2-5, with D tentatively TRBD2 (5 bases). CDR3 length equals 14 residues. Germline CDR1 and CDR2: SGHKS and YYEKEE (reference sequence). The V end lost 0 bases, the J end lost 3 bases, and 9 bases lay between the germline ends. The CDR3 protein is CASSLVGSEETQYF. The CDR3 DNA is TGTGCCAGCAGCTTGGTGGGGAGCGAAGAGACCCAGTACTTC.

This CDR3 reads CASSQLLGSRGTDTQYF. CDR3 coding DNA: TGTGCCAGCAGCCAACTTCTAGGGAGTCGAGGCACAGATACGCAGTATTTT. The V call is TRBV5-6, the J call TRBJ2-3, with D possibly TRBD2 on 5 matching bases. V was shortened by 4 bases and J by 1 base, with 19 bases between the two germline ends. This CDR3 contains 17 residues. Germline V gene sequence: CDR1 SGHDT, CDR2 YYEEEE. Complete variable domain (other parts from reference TRBV5-6 and TRBJ2-3): DAGVTQSPTHLIKTRGQQVTLRCSPKSGHDTVSWYQQALGQGPQFIFQYYEEEERQRGNFPDRFSGHQFPNYSSELNVNALLLGDSALYLCASSQLLGSRGTDTQYFGPGTRLTVL.

Worth noting for this clone: Other DNA sequences of this sample code for an identical CDR3. The J gene is TRBJ2-7, the V gene TRBV5-1; 7 bases align to TRBD1. Germline lookup yields CDR1 SGHRS and CDR2 YFSETQ. Trimming took 2 bases from V and 2 from J; bases not matched to a gene: 1. CDR3 size: 13 residues. CDR3 amino acids: CASSFDRAYEQYF. The CDR3 bases are TGCGCCAGCAGCTTCGACAGGGCCTACGAGCAGTACTTC.

This chain links TRBV11-2 with TRBJ2-5, with TRBD1 matching 8 bases. V was pared by 3 bases and J by 5 bases, with 8 bases of the junction left unmatched. The CDR3 is made up of 15 amino acids. CDR1 and CDR2 (germline): SGHAT, FQNNGV. The chain's CDR3 is CASSFGQGGLETQYF. The CDR3 DNA reads as TGTGCCAGCAGCTTCGGACAGGGAGGTTTGGAGACCCAGTACTTC.

V gene TRBV11-1 combines with J gene TRBJ2-5; 8 bases fit TRBD2. J was trimmed by 5 bases and V by 5 bases; bases with no gene match: 10. Germline values: CDR1 SGHAT, CDR2 FQDESV (reference sequence). The CDR3 extends over 15 amino acids. CDR3 sequence reads: CASSRPGLDVETQYF. The CDR3 DNA reads as TGTGCCAGCAGCCGTCCGGGACTAGACGTGGAGACCCAGTACTTC.